This TCR beta chain originates from a study of spatial heterogeneity in lung cancer. The time point is: sample taken at primary tumor resection. Material for sequencing was whole RNA from tumor, nontumor lung or frozen PBMC, left unsorted. This clonotype has a handful of counts. The library protocol tagged each TCR cDNA with a unique molecular identifier. Using its own MiXCR run on the 5' RACE reads, TCRdb lists one record per CDR3 protein. The table records tens of thousands of distinct CDR3 sequences, approximately 7% of them present only once. Per germline, CDR1 SGHRS and CDR2 YFSETQ. CDR3 length: 13 residues. Trimming took 0 bases from V and 2 from J, leaving 4 bases between them.

The chain carries TRBV5-1 and TRBJ2-3; no definite D call. The material sequenced was PBMCs, taken at surgery. The sequence derives from a female donor with early-stage non-small cell lung cancer. The CDR3 coding sequence is TGCGCCAGCAGCTTGGTCCCCACAGATACGCAGTATTTT. As protein: CASSLVPTDTQYF.